Below are 9 T cell receptor beta chains sequenced from a single sample in a study of T cell responses to AZD1222 COVID-19 vaccine. Sequencing was performed with immunoSEQ multiplex PCR; in TCRdb, only in-frame clones are kept and a portion is missing. The sample carries roughly 100,000 clones, less than 90% recorded once. The input for sequencing was peripheral blood, taken on day 0 of AZD1222 vaccination. The receptors stem from an adult in good health.

This clone is a singleton in its sample. V usage is TRBV29-1 and J usage is TRBJ1-2, with TRBD1 matching 7 bases. Germline V lookup: CDR1 SQVTM, CDR2 ANQGSEA. CDR3 length: 16 residues. V gave up 1 base and J gave up 4 bases; unmatched junction bases: 12. The CDR3 protein is CSVEGRRGDRAYGYTF. The CDR3 DNA reads TGCAGCGTTGAAGGTCGGAGGGGCGACAGGGCCTATGGCTACACCTTC.

This clone was seen just once. The chain has TRBV6-5 and TRBJ2-7; D may match TRBD1 or TRBD2 (5 bases each). Deletions cut 6 bases from V and 3 bases from J, with 15 bases between. Per germline, CDR1 MNHEY and CDR2 SVGAGI. The CDR3 has 14 residues. This CDR3 reads CASSEGPGHYEQYF. The DNA of the CDR3 is TGTGCCAGCAGCGAGGGTCCAGGGCACTACGAGCAGTACTTC.

The chain has TRBV5-1 and TRBJ2-7, with a tentative D call TRBD1 (6 bases). Trimming removed 4 bases at V and 0 bases at J, with 11 bases between. This CDR3 contains 14 residues. Germline V CDR1 and CDR2: SGHRS, YFSETQ. The CDR3 nucleotides read TGCGCCAGCAGCGAACAGGGCACCTCCTACGAGCAGTACTTC. It is translated as CASSEQGTSYEQYF.

This clone was observed a single time. The chain links TRBV5-1 to TRBJ1-6; no firm D call. V was clipped by 1 base and J by 10 bases, with 9 bases between them. The CDR3 extends over 13 amino acids. Germline V gene data show CDR1 as SGHRS and CDR2 as YFSETQ. The chain's CDR3 is CASSLMTGSPLHF. CDR3 nucleotides: TGCGCCAGCAGCTTGATGACCGGATCACCCCTCCACTTT.

The chain is built from TRBV29-1 and TRBJ2-1; perhaps TRBD2 as D (6 bases). The germline CDR1 and CDR2 sequences are SQVTM and ANQGSEA. Trimming stripped 8 bases from V and 0 bases from J, with 11 bases between. The CDR3 has 13 residues. The CDR3 loop is CSSGGRSYNEQFF. The CDR3 DNA reads as TGCAGCTCCGGGGGTCGCTCCTACAATGAGCAGTTCTTC.

This rearrangement joins TRBV9 to TRBJ1-6, with D tentatively TRBD1 (6 bases). This CDR3 contains 14 residues. V dropped 3 bases and J dropped 7 bases, with 11 bases sitting between them. From germline, CDR1 is SGDLS and CDR2 YYNGEE. The CDR3 coding sequence is TGTGCCAGCAGCGGGGGGGGGCACAATTCACCCCTCCACTTT. Amino acids: CASSGGGHNSPLHF.

The chain combines TRBV30 with TRBJ1-3, with D tentatively TRBD1 (6 bases). V was shortened by 0 bases and J by 3 bases, with 12 bases between the two germline ends. Germline CDR1 is GTSNPN and CDR2 is SVGIG (reference sequence). The CDR3 length is 15 residues. The CDR3 DNA reads as TGTGCCTGGAGTGTAGGGGGGGCCCTTGGAAACACCATATATTTT. Its translation: CAWSVGGALGNTIYF.

The V and J genes are TRBV13 and TRBJ1-1; possibly TRBD1 for D (6 bases). The germline V gene encodes CDR1 PRHDT and CDR2 FYEKMQ (reference sequence). V shed 2 bases and J shed 10 bases, with 14 bases lying between them. CDR3 length: 13 amino acids. Written as DNA, the CDR3 is TGTGCCAGCAGCTTACATGCGGACAGCCGAGCTTTCTTT. It yields the protein CASSLHADSRAFF.

This chain links TRBV6-6 with TRBJ2-5; 9 bases fit TRBD1. The ends lost 7 bases at V and 5 bases at J; junction bases unmatched: 5. This CDR3 contains 13 residues. Germline CDR1 reads MNHNY; CDR2 reads SVGAGI (reference sequence). The CDR3 sequence: CASNTGGRETQYF. CDR3 bases: TGTGCCAGCAATACAGGGGGCAGGGAGACCCAGTACTTC.